Only one count was recorded for the clone carrying this TCR beta chain. Its antigen is still unknown. The data derive from a study of T cell responses to AZD1222 COVID-19 vaccine. Study observations and caveats: Reports say nearly half of spike-specific TCRs go after unmutated variant regions.

CDR1 and CDR2 (germline): SGHDN, FVKESK. The CDR3 is 16 residues long. The V end lost 0 bases, the J end lost 2 bases, and 8 bases lay between the germline ends. The method was immunoSEQ multiplex PCR; TCRdb's version includes in-frame clones alone and lacks a portion of them. The sample gives some 130,000 clones, about 90% of which show up once; roughly 2% is in the top ten. This TCR derives from an adult in good health. Sequenced material: peripheral blood, taken on day 0 of AZD1222 vaccination. This rearrangement joins TRBV14 to TRBJ2-6, with D possibly matching TRBD1 (5 bases). The DNA for the CDR3 is TGTGCCAGCAGCCAAGATCTCAGGGCTGGGGCCAACGTCCTGACTTTC. Its translation: CASSQDLRAGANVLTF.